This T cell receptor beta chain appears in the sequencing data of a study of blood T cell repertoires in COVID-19. Study as a whole: From the United States, Italy and Spain came samples of acute and convalescent COVID-19. T cells, B-cell-depleted T cells, or PBMCs supplied cDNA or gDNA.

Original handling: Quantification of nucleated cells was approximated via reference gene primer amplification. Measured with immunoSEQ multiplex PCR; TCRdb has only the in-frame clones, and not every one. V and J calls and clone size are given by that table; D and trimming were obtained from the DNA. The sample carries 200,000 to 300,000 clones, approximately 86% recorded once. This clone was recorded many times. Trimming stripped 6 bases from V and 9 bases from J, with 36 bases between. The germline CDR1 and CDR2 sequences are MNHEY and SMNVEV (reference sequence). The CDR3 is 21 amino acids. The source of this sequence is a man younger than 40 with active or convalescent COVID-19. Input material: peripheral blood. The chain links TRBV27 to TRBJ1-6, with D perhaps matching TRBD1 (5 bases). The CDR3 region is CASSRQGLVLQSASSSSPLHF. The CDR3 region has the DNA TGTGCCAGCAGCCGGCAGGGTCTAGTCCTCCAATCAGCCTCTAGTAGTTCACCCCTCCACTTT.